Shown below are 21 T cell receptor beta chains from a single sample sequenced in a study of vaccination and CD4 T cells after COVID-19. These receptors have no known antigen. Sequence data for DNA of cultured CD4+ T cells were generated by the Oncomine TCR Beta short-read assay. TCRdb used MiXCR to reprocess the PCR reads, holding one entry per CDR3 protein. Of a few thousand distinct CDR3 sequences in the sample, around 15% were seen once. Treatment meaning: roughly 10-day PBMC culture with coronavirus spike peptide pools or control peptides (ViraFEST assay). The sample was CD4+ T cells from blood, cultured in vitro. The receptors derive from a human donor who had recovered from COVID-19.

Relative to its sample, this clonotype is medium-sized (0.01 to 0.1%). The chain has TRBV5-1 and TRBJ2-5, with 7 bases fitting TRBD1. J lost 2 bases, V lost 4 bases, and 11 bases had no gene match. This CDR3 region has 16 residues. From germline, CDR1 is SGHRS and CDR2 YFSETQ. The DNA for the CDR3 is TGCGCCAGCAGCCTCCCGACAGGGAATGGACAAGAGACCCAGTACTTC. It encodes CASSLPTGNGQETQYF.

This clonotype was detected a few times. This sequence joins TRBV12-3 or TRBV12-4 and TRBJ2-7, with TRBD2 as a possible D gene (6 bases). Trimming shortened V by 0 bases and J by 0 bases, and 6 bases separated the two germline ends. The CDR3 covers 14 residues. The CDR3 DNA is TGTGCCAGCAGTTTAGCGGGGGGCTCCTACGAGCAGTACTTC. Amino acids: CASSLAGGSYEQYF.

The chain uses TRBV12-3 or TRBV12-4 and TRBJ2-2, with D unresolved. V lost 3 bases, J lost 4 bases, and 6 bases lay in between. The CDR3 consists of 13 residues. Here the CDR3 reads CASSLTFTGELFF. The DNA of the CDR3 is TGTGCCAGCAGTTTGACCTTCACCGGGGAGCTGTTTTTT.

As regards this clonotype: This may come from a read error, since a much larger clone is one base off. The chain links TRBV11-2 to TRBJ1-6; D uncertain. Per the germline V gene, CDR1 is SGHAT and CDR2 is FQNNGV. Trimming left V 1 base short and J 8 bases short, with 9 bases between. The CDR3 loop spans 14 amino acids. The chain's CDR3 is CASSLGRYDSPLHF. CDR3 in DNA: TGTGCCAGCAGCTTAGGACGGTATGATTCACCCCTCCACTTT.

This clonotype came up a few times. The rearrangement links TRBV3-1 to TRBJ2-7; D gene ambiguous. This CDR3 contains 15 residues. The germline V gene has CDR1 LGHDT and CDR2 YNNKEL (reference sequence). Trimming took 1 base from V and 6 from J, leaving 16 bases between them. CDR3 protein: CASSQGYSSSGEQYF. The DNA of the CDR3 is TGTGCCAGCAGCCAAGGCTACTCATCGTCGGGCGAGCAGTACTTC.

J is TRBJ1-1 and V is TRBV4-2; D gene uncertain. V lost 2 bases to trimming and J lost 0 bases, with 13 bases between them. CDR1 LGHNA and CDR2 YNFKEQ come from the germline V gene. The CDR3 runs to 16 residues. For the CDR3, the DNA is TGTGCCAGCAGCCAACCCCTTCTGGGAATGAACACTGAAGCTTTCTTT. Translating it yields CASSQPLLGMNTEAFF.

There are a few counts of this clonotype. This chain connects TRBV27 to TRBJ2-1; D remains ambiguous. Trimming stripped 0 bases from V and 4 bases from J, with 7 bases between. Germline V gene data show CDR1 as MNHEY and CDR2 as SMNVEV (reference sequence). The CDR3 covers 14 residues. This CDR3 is CASSLSDAYNEQFF. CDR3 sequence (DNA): TGTGCCAGCAGTTTATCAGACGCTTACAATGAGCAGTTCTTC.

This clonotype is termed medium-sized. In DNA, the CDR3 is TGTGCCACCAGCAGAGGCGGTTTTATCTATGGCTACACCTTC. It specifies CATSRGGFIYGYTF. This sequence joins TRBV15 and TRBJ1-2, with unresolved D. The CDR3 runs 14 residues. V lost 1 base and J 4 bases, leaving 10 bases between the germline ends. The germline CDR1 and CDR2 sequences are LNHNV and YYDKDF (reference sequence).

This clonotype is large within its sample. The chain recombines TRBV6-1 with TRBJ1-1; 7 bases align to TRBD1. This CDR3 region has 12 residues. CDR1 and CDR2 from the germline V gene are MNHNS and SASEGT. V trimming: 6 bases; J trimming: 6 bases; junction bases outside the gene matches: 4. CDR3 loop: CASRRGTAEAFF. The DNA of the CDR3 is TGTGCCAGCAGACGGGGGACAGCTGAAGCTTTCTTT.

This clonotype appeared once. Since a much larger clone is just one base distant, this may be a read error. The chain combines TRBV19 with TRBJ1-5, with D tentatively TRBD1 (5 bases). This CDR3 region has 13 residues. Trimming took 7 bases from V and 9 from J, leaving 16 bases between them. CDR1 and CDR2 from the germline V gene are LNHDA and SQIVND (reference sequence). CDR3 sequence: CASTTGPRRPQHF. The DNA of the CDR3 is TGTGCCAGTACTACGGGGCCCCGGCGGCCCCAGCATTTT.

CDR3 sequence: CASSYGLAGVETQYF. Written as DNA, the CDR3 is TGTGCCAGCAGTTACGGACTAGCGGGGGTAGAGACCCAGTACTTC. The chain couples TRBV6-5 to TRBJ2-5, with 13 bases aligning to TRBD2. The V gene end was trimmed by 2 bases and the J gene end by 4 bases; junction bases not matched to a gene: 1. CDR1 and CDR2 from the germline V gene are MNHEY and SVGAGI. The CDR3 spans 15 residues.

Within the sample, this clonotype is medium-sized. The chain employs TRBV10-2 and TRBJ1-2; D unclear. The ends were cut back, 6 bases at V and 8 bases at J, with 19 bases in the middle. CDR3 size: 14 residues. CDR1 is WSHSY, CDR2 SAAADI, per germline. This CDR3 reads CASSSPPGEHGYTF. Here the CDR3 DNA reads TGCGCCAGCAGCTCCCCCCCGGGAGAGCACGGCTACACCTTC.

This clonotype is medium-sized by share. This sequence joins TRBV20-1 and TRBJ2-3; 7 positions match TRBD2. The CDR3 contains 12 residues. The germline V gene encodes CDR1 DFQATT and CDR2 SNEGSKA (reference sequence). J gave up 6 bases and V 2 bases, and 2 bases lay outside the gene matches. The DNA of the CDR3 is TGCAGTGCTAGACTAGCGGACGATACGCAGTATTTT. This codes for CSARLADDTQYF.

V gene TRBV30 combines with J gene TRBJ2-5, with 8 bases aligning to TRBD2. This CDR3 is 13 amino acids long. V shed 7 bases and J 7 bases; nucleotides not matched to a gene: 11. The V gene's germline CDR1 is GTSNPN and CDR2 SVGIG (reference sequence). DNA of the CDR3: TGTGCCTCTACCCCGGGGGGGCCTGGGACCCAGTACTTC. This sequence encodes CASTPGGPGTQYF.

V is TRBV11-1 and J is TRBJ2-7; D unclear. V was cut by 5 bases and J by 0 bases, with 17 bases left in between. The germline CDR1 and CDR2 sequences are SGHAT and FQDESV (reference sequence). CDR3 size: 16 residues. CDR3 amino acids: CASSPTPRQPSYEQYF. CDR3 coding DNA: TGTGCCAGCAGCCCTACGCCAAGGCAACCCTCCTACGAGCAGTACTTC.

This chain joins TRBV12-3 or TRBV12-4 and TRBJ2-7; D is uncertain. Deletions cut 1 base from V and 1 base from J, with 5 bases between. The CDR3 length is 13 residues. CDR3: CASSLGVSYEQYF. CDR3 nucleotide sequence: TGTGCCAGCAGTTTAGGAGTGTCCTACGAGCAGTACTTC.

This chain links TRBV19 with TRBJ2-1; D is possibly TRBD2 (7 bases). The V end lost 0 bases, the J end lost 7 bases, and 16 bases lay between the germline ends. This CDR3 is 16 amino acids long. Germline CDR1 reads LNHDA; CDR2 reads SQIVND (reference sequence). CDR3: CASSIDRGGAINEQFF. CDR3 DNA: TGTGCCAGTAGTATAGATAGGGGGGGGGCTATAAATGAGCAGTTCTTC.

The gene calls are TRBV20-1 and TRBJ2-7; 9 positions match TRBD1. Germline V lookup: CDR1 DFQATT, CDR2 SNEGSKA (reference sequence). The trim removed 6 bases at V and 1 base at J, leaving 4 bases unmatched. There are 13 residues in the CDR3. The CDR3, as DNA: TGCAGTGCCGACGGACAGGGGTCCTACGAGCAGTACTTC. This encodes CSADGQGSYEQYF.

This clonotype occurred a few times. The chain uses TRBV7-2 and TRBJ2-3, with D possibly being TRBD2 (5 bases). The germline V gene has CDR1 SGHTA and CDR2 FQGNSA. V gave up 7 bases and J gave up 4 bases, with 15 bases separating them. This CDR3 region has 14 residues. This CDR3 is CASTARWRADTQYF. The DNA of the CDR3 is TGTGCCAGCACCGCTCGGTGGCGGGCAGATACGCAGTATTTT.

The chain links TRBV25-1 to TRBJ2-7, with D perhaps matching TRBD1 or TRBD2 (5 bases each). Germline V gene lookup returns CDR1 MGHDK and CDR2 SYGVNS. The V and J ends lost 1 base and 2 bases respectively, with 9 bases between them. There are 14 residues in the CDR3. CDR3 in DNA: TGTGCCAGCAGTGAATCGGGGACCCCCTACGAGCAGTACTTC. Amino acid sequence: CASSESGTPYEQYF.

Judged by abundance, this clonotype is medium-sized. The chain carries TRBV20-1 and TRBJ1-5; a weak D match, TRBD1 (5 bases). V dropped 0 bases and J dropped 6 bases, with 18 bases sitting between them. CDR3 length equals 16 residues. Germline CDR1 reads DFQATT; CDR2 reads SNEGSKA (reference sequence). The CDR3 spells CSARDLFGRESQPQHF. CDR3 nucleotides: TGCAGTGCTAGAGATTTATTTGGCAGGGAAAGTCAGCCCCAGCATTTT.